Listed below are T cell receptor beta chains from one sample, sequenced in a study of blood T cell repertoires in COVID-19. Only in-frame clones appear in the TCRdb table, and some are missing; sequencing was by immunoSEQ multiplex PCR. The sample includes 95,000 to 100,000 clones, around 90% seen only once; the top ten take roughly 17%. The specimen sequenced was peripheral blood. The receptors stem from a man in his forties or fifties with acute or convalescent COVID-19. The CDR3 runs from the conserved cysteine through the conserved F or W. Fields, in order: J gene, D gene, V gene, clone size, CDR3 DNA, CDR3 protein. A D gene is named only where the DNA matches it firmly. Size tells how often a clone was seen (once, few, many) or the class of an expanded clone, and some rows leave it out.

J gene: TRBJ2-5
D gene: TRBD1
V gene: TRBV18
clone size: -
CDR3 DNA: TGTGCCAGCTCACGAACGACAGGGGCGGTCGAGACCCAGTACTTC
CDR3 protein: CASSRTTGAVETQYF

J gene: TRBJ2-7
D gene: TRBD1
V gene: TRBV14
clone size: -
CDR3 DNA: TGTGCCAGCAAAGGGGGCAGGTCCTACGAGCAGTACTTC
CDR3 protein: CASKGGRSYEQYF

J gene: TRBJ1-2
D gene: -
V gene: TRBV7-9
clone size: few
CDR3 DNA: TGTGCCAGCAGCACTGGAGGAGGGTTAGGCTATGGCTACACCTTC
CDR3 protein: CASSTGGGLGYGYTF

J gene: TRBJ1-5
D gene: TRBD1
V gene: TRBV7-2
clone size: -
CDR3 DNA: TGTGCCAGCAGCCGTGGAGACAGGGATCAGCCCCAGCATTTT
CDR3 protein: CASSRGDRDQPQHF

J gene: TRBJ2-6
D gene: -
V gene: TRBV2
clone size: -
CDR3 DNA: TGTGCCACCCTTGGACAACCCTCTGGGGCCAACGTCCTGACTTTC
CDR3 protein: CATLGQPSGANVLTF

J gene: TRBJ2-2
D gene: TRBD2
V gene: TRBV5-1
clone size: -
CDR3 DNA: TGCGCCAGCAGCTCCAGCCTAGCGGGGGGCACCGGGGAGCTGTTTTTT
CDR3 protein: CASSSSLAGGTGELFF

J gene: TRBJ1-1
D gene: -
V gene: TRBV5-6
clone size: once
CDR3 DNA: TGTGCCAGCAGCTTGCAGGGCGCCTGGAAGGCCACTGAAGCTTTCTTT
CDR3 protein: CASSLQGAWKATEAFF

J gene: TRBJ1-1
D gene: -
V gene: TRBV29-1
clone size: -
CDR3 DNA: TGCAGCGTCAACAGGGTTAACACTGAAGCTTTCTTT
CDR3 protein: CSVNRVNTEAFF

J gene: TRBJ1-1
D gene: TRBD1
V gene: TRBV4-2
clone size: few
CDR3 DNA: TGTGCCAGCAGCCAAGATTGGGACAGTGCGGCTTTCTTT
CDR3 protein: CASSQDWDSAAFF

J gene: TRBJ2-5
D gene: TRBD1
V gene: TRBV5-5
clone size: -
CDR3 DNA: TGTGCCAGCAGCACGAGACAGGGTCAGCAGACCCAGTACTTC
CDR3 protein: CASSTRQGQQTQYF

J gene: TRBJ1-3
D gene: -
V gene: TRBV7-9
clone size: -
CDR3 DNA: TGTGCCAGCAGCGTCCGGGATCGAGGGGGAAACACCATATATTTT
CDR3 protein: CASSVRDRGGNTIYF

J gene: TRBJ2-5
D gene: TRBD1
V gene: TRBV7-3
clone size: -
CDR3 DNA: TGTGCCAGCAGCCTAACAGGGGGCAGTGAGACCCAGTACTTC
CDR3 protein: CASSLTGGSETQYF

J gene: TRBJ2-3
D gene: TRBD2
V gene: TRBV4-3
clone size: -
CDR3 DNA: TGCGCCAGCAGCCAAGACGGGCAGTCGGGGGGGGAGGTAGATACGCAGTATTTT
CDR3 protein: CASSQDGQSGGEVDTQYF

J gene: TRBJ2-1
D gene: TRBD1
V gene: TRBV4-2
clone size: -
CDR3 DNA: TGTGCCAGCAGCCCCCCCGGGACAGTCTCCTACAATGAGCAGTTCTTC
CDR3 protein: CASSPPGTVSYNEQFF

J gene: TRBJ1-3
D gene: -
V gene: TRBV7-2
clone size: -
CDR3 DNA: TGTGCCAGCAGCCCGCTTGTGGCAGGGCTCTCTGGAAACACCATATATTTT
CDR3 protein: CASSPLVAGLSGNTIYF

J gene: TRBJ2-2
D gene: TRBD1
V gene: TRBV9
clone size: once
CDR3 DNA: TGTGCCAGCAGCCCTGGGACAGGGGAAGGCACCGGGGAGCTGTTTTTT
CDR3 protein: CASSPGTGEGTGELFF

J gene: TRBJ1-5
D gene: -
V gene: TRBV7-9
clone size: -
CDR3 DNA: TGTGCCAGCAGCTTAGATGCCCCAGGGAAGGAAGATCAGCCCCAGCATTTT
CDR3 protein: CASSLDAPGKEDQPQHF

J gene: TRBJ2-3
D gene: -
V gene: TRBV27
clone size: -
CDR3 DNA: TGTGCCAGCAGTCGAGATCGTAGCACAGATACGCAGTATTTT
CDR3 protein: CASSRDRSTDTQYF

J gene: TRBJ2-7
D gene: TRBD1
V gene: TRBV19
clone size: once
CDR3 DNA: TGTGCCAGTAGTATAGGGGGGACAGGGAGGGACGAGCAGTACTTC
CDR3 protein: CASSIGGTGRDEQYF

J gene: TRBJ1-1
D gene: -
V gene: TRBV19
clone size: few
CDR3 DNA: TGTGCCAGTAGTATGGGGAGGGGGATGAACACTGAAGCTTTCTTT
CDR3 protein: CASSMGRGMNTEAFF

J gene: TRBJ2-1
D gene: TRBD2
V gene: TRBV3-1/TRBV3-2
clone size: -
CDR3 DNA: TGTGCCAGCAGCCCTCGGCTAGCGGGTTTCTCCTACAATGAGCAGTTCTTC
CDR3 protein: CASSPRLAGFSYNEQFF

J gene: TRBJ2-7
D gene: TRBD2
V gene: TRBV4-1
clone size: -
CDR3 DNA: TGCGCCAGCAGCCAGGTTGCTCGGGGGGACTACGAGCAGTACTTC
CDR3 protein: CASSQVARGDYEQYF

J gene: TRBJ1-2
D gene: -
V gene: TRBV19
clone size: -
CDR3 DNA: TGTGCCAGTAGTACCCAGGGCTGGGGCTACACCTTC
CDR3 protein: CASSTQGWGYTF

J gene: TRBJ1-5
D gene: TRBD1
V gene: TRBV7-2
clone size: -
CDR3 DNA: TGTGCCAGCAGCGAATCCCCAGGGGGCAGCAATCAGCCCCAGCATTTT
CDR3 protein: CASSESPGGSNQPQHF

J gene: TRBJ2-1
D gene: TRBD1
V gene: TRBV4-1
clone size: -
CDR3 DNA: TGCGCCAGCAGCGTACTGGGACAGATCTACAATGAGCAGTTCTTC
CDR3 protein: CASSVLGQIYNEQFF

J gene: TRBJ1-5
D gene: -
V gene: TRBV28
clone size: few
CDR3 DNA: TGTGCCAGCAGTTTAAGGGGTCAGCCCCAGCATTTT
CDR3 protein: CASSLRGQPQHF

J gene: TRBJ2-1
D gene: TRBD2
V gene: TRBV29-1
clone size: -
CDR3 DNA: TGCAGCGTTCTTTTGGGACTAGCGGGGGGAGTTAATGAGCAGTTCTTC
CDR3 protein: CSVLLGLAGGVNEQFF

J gene: TRBJ1-1
D gene: -
V gene: TRBV7-9
clone size: -
CDR3 DNA: TGTGCCAGCCTAATGGGGACATCACGGAACACTGAAGCTTTCTTT
CDR3 protein: CASLMGTSRNTEAFF

J gene: TRBJ1-5
D gene: -
V gene: TRBV5-8
clone size: -
CDR3 DNA: TGTGCCAGCAGCTTGGCCAGGGGTAGGGGCAATCAGCCCCAGCATTTT
CDR3 protein: CASSLARGRGNQPQHF

J gene: TRBJ1-2
D gene: -
V gene: TRBV6-4
clone size: once
CDR3 DNA: TGTGCCAGCAGCGTCCAGGGGTTCGACTATGGCTACACCTTC
CDR3 protein: CASSVQGFDYGYTF

J gene: TRBJ2-2
D gene: -
V gene: TRBV3-1/TRBV3-2
clone size: -
CDR3 DNA: TGTGCCAGCAGGAGTACCAACGGCGGGGAGCTGTTTTTT
CDR3 protein: CASRSTNGGELFF

J gene: TRBJ2-5
D gene: -
V gene: TRBV29-1
clone size: -
CDR3 DNA: TGCAGCGCCGAGGGGGAGCTAGAGACCCAGTACTTC
CDR3 protein: CSAEGELETQYF

J gene: TRBJ2-5
D gene: -
V gene: TRBV23-1
clone size: -
CDR3 DNA: TGCGCCAGCAGTCAATCGAGCTCGGAGGGGACCCAGTACTTC
CDR3 protein: CASSQSSSEGTQYF

J gene: TRBJ2-7
D gene: -
V gene: TRBV6-5
clone size: -
CDR3 DNA: TGTGCCAGCAGTTTGGGGCGCGAGCAGTACTTC
CDR3 protein: CASSLGREQYF

J gene: TRBJ1-1
D gene: -
V gene: TRBV5-4
clone size: once
CDR3 DNA: TGTGCCAGCAACCTAAGGGGGAAGGCTGAAGCTTTCTTT
CDR3 protein: CASNLRGKAEAFF

J gene: TRBJ2-1
D gene: -
V gene: TRBV7-2
clone size: -
CDR3 DNA: TGTGCCAGCAGCTTAATCTCGGGCAATGAGCAGTTCTTC
CDR3 protein: CASSLISGNEQFF

J gene: TRBJ2-2
D gene: TRBD1
V gene: TRBV19
clone size: few
CDR3 DNA: TGTGCCAGTAAGATCGGACAGGCGAACACCGGGGAGCTGTTTTTT
CDR3 protein: CASKIGQANTGELFF

J gene: TRBJ1-1
D gene: TRBD1
V gene: TRBV18
clone size: -
CDR3 DNA: TGTGCCAGCTCACCGACAGGGGGGAACACTGAAGCTTTCTTT
CDR3 protein: CASSPTGGNTEAFF

J gene: TRBJ1-1
D gene: -
V gene: TRBV13
clone size: -
CDR3 DNA: TGTGCCAGCAGCGCCTGGGGCTCCGCTGAAGCTTTCTTT
CDR3 protein: CASSAWGSAEAFF

J gene: TRBJ1-4
D gene: -
V gene: TRBV20-1
clone size: -
CDR3 DNA: TGCAGTGCTAAGGACATCCAACTGTTTTTT
CDR3 protein: CSAKDIQLFF

J gene: TRBJ2-2
D gene: -
V gene: TRBV7-2
clone size: -
CDR3 DNA: TGTGCCAGCAGCTTAAAGGGGGGGCCAGCCGGGGAGCTGTTTTTT
CDR3 protein: CASSLKGGPAGELFF

J gene: TRBJ1-1
D gene: -
V gene: TRBV12-5
clone size: few
CDR3 DNA: TGTGCTAGCTCCGACTTGGGTGAAGCTTTCTTT
CDR3 protein: CASSDLGEAFF